This T cell receptor beta chain was sequenced in a study of technical replicates of blood from a handful of donors. The CDR3 is made up of 11 amino acids. In germline, CDR1 is DFQATT, CDR2 SNEGSKA (reference sequence). Deletions cut 6 bases from V and 4 bases from J, with 10 bases between. The assay was immunoSEQ multiplex PCR, and TCRdb's table has in-frame clones only and misses some. This repertoire shows 75,000 or so clones, about 95% found once; its top ten account for 0.25%. The sample was T cells isolated from PBMCs. The genes are TRBV20-1 and TRBJ2-7, with D unresolved. The receptor was derived from a human donor in good health. CDR3 DNA sequence: TGCAGTGCGAAAGACAATTACGAGCAGTACTTC. Protein product: CSAKDNYEQYF.